These 25 T cell receptor beta chains were sequenced from one sample in a study of high-grade serous ovarian cancer treatment subgroups. Profiled with immunoSEQ multiplex PCR; TCRdb holds only in-frame clones, not every one. The data show approximately 30,000 clones, around 84% seen once. The tumor samples were collected prior to definitive surgery or chemotherapy. The sequenced material came from tumor tissue. These receptors were taken from a human donor with high-grade serous ovarian cancer.

V and J are TRBV7-2 and TRBJ1-3; D is unresolved. Germline lookup yields CDR1 SGHTA and CDR2 FQGNSA. The CDR3 runs to 16 residues. Trimming removed 1 base at V and 0 bases at J, with 10 bases between. CDR3 nucleotides: TGTGCCAGCAGCTTAGTCCACCGCTTCTCTGGAAACACCATATATTTT. Translated: CASSLVHRFSGNTIYF. Full variable domain (rest looked up from reference TRBV7-2 and TRBJ1-3): GAGVSQSPSNKVTEKGKDVELRCDPISGHTALYWYRQSLGQGLEFLIYFQGNSAPDKSGLPSDRFSAERTGGSVSTLTIQRTQQEDSAVYLCASSLVHRFSGNTIYFGEGSWLTVV.

This rearrangement joins TRBV28 to TRBJ1-1; D remains ambiguous. This CDR3 region has 12 residues. CDR1 is MDHEN, CDR2 SYDVKM, per germline. This chain's CDR3 is CATRIENTEAFF. CDR3 bases: TGTGCGACCCGAATTGAGAACACTGAAGCTTTCTTT.

This clone has only one observation. The rearrangement uses TRBV6-6 and TRBJ2-1; 8 bases line up with TRBD2. V trimming: 11 bases; J trimming: 7 bases; junction bases outside the gene matches: 13. This CDR3 comprises 14 residues. Germline assignment: CDR1 MNHNY and CDR2 SVGAGI (reference sequence). The CDR3 sequence: CASNPGLGQNEQFF. The CDR3 DNA sequence: TGTGCCTCAAATCCGGGACTAGGACAAAATGAGCAGTTCTTC.

This rearrangement joins TRBV19 to TRBJ2-1, with D uncertain. CDR3 size: 12 residues. Germline V gives CDR1 LNHDA, CDR2 SQIVND (reference sequence). The V end was cut by 4 bases, the J end by 4 bases, with 5 bases between. CDR3 in DNA: TGTGCCAGTAGTAGCGGATACAATGAGCAGTTCTTC. It is translated as CASSSGYNEQFF.

The chain joins TRBV11-2 to TRBJ2-7; D is perhaps TRBD2 (6 bases). Per the germline V gene, CDR1 is SGHAT and CDR2 is FQNNGV. V shed 0 bases and J shed 9 bases, with 9 bases lying between them. This CDR3 has 12 amino acids. The chain's CDR3 is CASSLDLGGQYF. Here the CDR3 DNA reads TGTGCCAGCAGCTTAGATCTCGGGGGGCAGTACTTC.

The chain employs TRBV29-1 and TRBJ1-3; no definite D call. This CDR3 spans 13 amino acids. CDR1 SQVTM and CDR2 ANQGSEA come from the germline V gene. The germline V and J ends were trimmed by 5 bases and 2 bases, with 10 bases remaining between them. For the CDR3, the DNA is TGCAGCGTTAGCCGGGAAACTGGAAACACCATATATTTT. Protein product: CSVSRETGNTIYF. Complete variable domain (other parts from reference TRBV29-1 and TRBJ1-3): SAVISQKPSRDICQRGTSLTIQCQVDSQVTMMFWYRQQPGQSLTLIATANQGSEATYESGFVIDKFPISRPNLTFSTLTVSNMSPEDSSIYLCSVSRETGNTIYFGEGSWLTVV.

V usage is TRBV18 and J usage is TRBJ2-7; TRBD1 agrees at 10 bases. This CDR3 contains 12 residues. Germline CDR1 is KGHSH and CDR2 is LQKENI. J was trimmed by 6 bases and V by 6 bases; bases with no gene match: 2. CDR3 coding DNA: TGTGCCAGCTCCCGGACAGGGGGCGAGCAGTACTTC. It translates to CASSRTGGEQYF.

The rearrangement joins TRBV14 to TRBJ2-3, with D hard to call. Germline V lookup: CDR1 SGHDN, CDR2 FVKESK. Trimming removed 1 base at V and 2 bases at J, with 13 bases between. The CDR3 loop spans 16 amino acids. CDR3 loop: CASSQVVGRTTDTQYF. For the CDR3, the DNA is TGTGCCAGCAGCCAAGTTGTGGGCCGCACCACAGATACGCAGTATTTT.

The CDR3: CASRADSHNEQFF. The DNA for the CDR3 is TGTGCCAGCAGAGCTGACAGTCACAATGAGCAGTTCTTC. This sequence joins TRBV2 and TRBJ2-1; D might be TRBD1 (5 bases). CDR3 length: 13 amino acids. Germline assignment: CDR1 SNHLY and CDR2 FYNNEI. The ends were cut back, 6 bases at V and 5 bases at J, with 11 bases in the middle.

Only a few counts were recorded for this clone. V and J are TRBV4-1 and TRBJ1-1, with D uncertain. V lost 4 bases and J lost 0, with 9 bases in between. The germline gives CDR1 MGHRA, CDR2 YSYEKL. The CDR3 is made up of 14 amino acids. The CDR3 sequence is CASSLSDMNTEAFF. The CDR3 DNA follows: TGCGCCAGCAGCCTAAGCGACATGAACACTGAAGCTTTCTTT.

The chain uses TRBV28 and TRBJ1-5, with 7 bases lining up with TRBD1. The CDR3 length is 12 residues. The V and J ends lost 11 bases and 4 bases, in that order; junction bases with no gene match: 5. Germline CDR1 and CDR2: MDHEN and SYDVKM. The CDR3 DNA is TGTGCCGGACACAGGGGAAATCAGCCCCAGCATTTT. Translating it yields CAGHRGNQPQHF.

The rearrangement uses TRBV6-1 and TRBJ2-7; D perhaps matches TRBD2 (6 bases). V lost 6 bases and J 2 bases, leaving 14 bases between the germline ends. There are 14 residues in the CDR3. CDR1 and CDR2 (germline): MNHNS, SASEGT. CDR3 protein: CASSVLSGTYEQYF. The CDR3 bases are TGTGCCAGCAGCGTCCTTAGCGGAACCTACGAGCAGTACTTC.

The V gene is TRBV5-6, the J gene TRBJ2-5; the D is unclear. The assigned J gene may be wrong: the sequence end matches TRBJ2-7 better. CDR1 SGHDT and CDR2 YYEEEE come from the germline V gene. The CDR3 contains 14 residues. The DNA for the CDR3 is TGTGCCAGCAGCCGACCGACGGGCTCCTACGAGCAGTACTTC. It translates to CASSRPTGSYEQYF.

V and J are TRBV19 and TRBJ1-2; D may be TRBD1 (6 bases). This CDR3 spans 15 amino acids. CDR1 LNHDA and CDR2 SQIVND come from the germline V gene (reference sequence). The V end lost 3 bases, the J end lost 7 bases, and 18 bases lay between the germline ends. CDR3 residues: CASSMVGPTGGGYTF. CDR3 DNA sequence: TGTGCCAGTAGTATGGTGGGACCGACAGGAGGTGGCTACACCTTC.

This clone has only one observation. This chain links TRBV18 with TRBJ1-1; D gene unclear. Trimming took off 2 bases at V and 0 bases at J, with 16 bases between the two ends. The CDR3 has 17 residues. Germline CDR1 reads KGHSH; CDR2 reads LQKENI. The CDR3 bases are TGTGCCAGCTCACCAGGGAGGACTGCCGTCATGAACACTGAAGCTTTCTTT. It yields the protein CASSPGRTAVMNTEAFF.

The rearrangement joins TRBV2 to TRBJ2-6; TRBD1 is a possible D gene (6 bases). Germline V lookup: CDR1 SNHLY, CDR2 FYNNEI. This CDR3 region has 15 residues. Trimming shortened V by 6 bases and J by 4 bases, and 13 bases separated the two germline ends. The CDR3: CASREQGGGANVLTF. The DNA of the CDR3 is TGTGCCAGCAGGGAACAGGGTGGAGGGGCCAACGTCCTGACTTTC.

V and J are TRBV2 and TRBJ2-3; D is uncertain. The V and J ends lost 1 base and 3 bases respectively, with 14 bases between them. The germline CDR1 and CDR2 sequences are SNHLY and FYNNEI. The CDR3 length is 16 residues. The CDR3 DNA follows: TGTGCCAGCAGTGAAGGAGCGACCCGTAGGACAGATACGCAGTATTTT. It codes for CASSEGATRRTDTQYF.

The rearrangement links TRBV11-1 to TRBJ1-3, with D tentatively TRBD1 (5 bases). V lost 3 bases to trimming and J lost 0 bases, with 9 bases between them. This CDR3 comprises 15 residues. Germline values: CDR1 SGHAT, CDR2 FQDESV (reference sequence). The DNA of the CDR3 is TGTGCCAGCAGCTTGGGGGACCCCTCTGGAAACACCATATATTTT. Its translation is CASSLGDPSGNTIYF. Full variable domain (rest looked up from reference TRBV11-1 and TRBJ1-3): EAEVAQSPRYKITEKSQAVAFWCDPISGHATLYWYRQILGQGPELLVQFQDESVVDDSQLPKDRFSAERLKGVDSTLKIQPAELGDSAMYLCASSLGDPSGNTIYFGEGSWLTVV.

CDR3 residues: CASSGQGNTGELFF. In nucleotides, the CDR3 is TGCGCCAGCAGCGGCCAGGGAAACACCGGGGAGCTGTTTTTT. The gene calls are TRBV5-1 and TRBJ2-2; perhaps TRBD1 as D (5 bases). Germline lookup yields CDR1 SGHRS and CDR2 YFSETQ. Trimming shortened V by 4 bases and J by 2 bases, and 9 bases separated the two germline ends. There are 14 residues in the CDR3.

The V and J genes are TRBV6-1 and TRBJ1-1; 8 positions agree with TRBD1. V lost 5 bases to trimming and J lost 7 bases; unmatched junction nucleotides: 6. The CDR3 runs 13 residues. Germline V CDR1 and CDR2: MNHNS, SASEGT. The CDR3 DNA follows: TGTGCCAGCAGTAAGGGACAGGCGGTTGAAGCTTTCTTT. This translates into CASSKGQAVEAFF.

The gene calls are TRBV27 and TRBJ2-1; D is undetermined. Germline assignment: CDR1 MNHEY and CDR2 SMNVEV (reference sequence). The V and J ends lost 7 bases and 9 bases respectively, with 16 bases between them. The CDR3 is 13 amino acids. The CDR3 reads CASTKEPGFEQFF. CDR3 nucleotide sequence: TGTGCCAGCACCAAGGAACCTGGGTTTGAGCAGTTCTTC.

In DNA form, the CDR3 reads TGCAGCGTTGAGCGGGGCTCCGGAGGTGAGCAGTTCTTC. This codes for CSVERGSGGEQFF. This rearrangement joins TRBV29-1 to TRBJ2-1; perhaps TRBD2 as D (6 bases). The CDR3 has 13 amino acids. V shed 3 bases and J shed 9 bases, with 15 bases lying between them. Germline-derived CDR1 and CDR2 are SQVTM and ANQGSEA.

This clone is a singleton in its sample. This chain uses TRBV9 with TRBJ1-1; maybe TRBD1 (5 bases). This CDR3 region has 14 residues. V dropped 3 bases and J dropped 6 bases, with 15 bases sitting between them. Germline assignment: CDR1 SGDLS and CDR2 YYNGEE. Here the CDR3 reads CASSGGGGPSEAFF. The DNA for the CDR3 is TGTGCCAGCAGCGGGGGGGGAGGTCCTTCTGAAGCTTTCTTT.

The V gene is TRBV15, the J gene TRBJ2-7; TRBD1 or TRBD2 may be the D gene (5 bases each). V lost 3 bases and J lost 0, with 12 bases in between. There are 15 residues in the CDR3. The germline V gene has CDR1 LNHNV and CDR2 YYDKDF (reference sequence). Here the CDR3 DNA reads TGTGCCACCAGCAGTGGGGCGGGCCACTCCTACGAGCAGTACTTC. This encodes CATSSGAGHSYEQYF. Full variable domain (missing parts from reference TRBV15 and TRBJ2-7): DAMVIQNPRYQVTQFGKPVTLSCSQTLNHNVMYWYQQKSSQAPKLLFHYYDKDFNNEADTPDNFQSRRPNTSFCFLDIRSPGLGDTAMYLCATSSGAGHSYEQYFGPGTRLTVT.

This chain links TRBV5-1 with TRBJ1-5; D call uncertain. Germline loops: CDR1 SGHRS, CDR2 YFSETQ. Trimming pared 0 bases from V and 5 bases from J, leaving 9 bases between. CDR3 length: 14 amino acids. The CDR3 is CASSLGQADQPQHF. Here the CDR3 DNA reads TGCGCCAGCAGCTTGGGTCAGGCGGATCAGCCCCAGCATTTT.